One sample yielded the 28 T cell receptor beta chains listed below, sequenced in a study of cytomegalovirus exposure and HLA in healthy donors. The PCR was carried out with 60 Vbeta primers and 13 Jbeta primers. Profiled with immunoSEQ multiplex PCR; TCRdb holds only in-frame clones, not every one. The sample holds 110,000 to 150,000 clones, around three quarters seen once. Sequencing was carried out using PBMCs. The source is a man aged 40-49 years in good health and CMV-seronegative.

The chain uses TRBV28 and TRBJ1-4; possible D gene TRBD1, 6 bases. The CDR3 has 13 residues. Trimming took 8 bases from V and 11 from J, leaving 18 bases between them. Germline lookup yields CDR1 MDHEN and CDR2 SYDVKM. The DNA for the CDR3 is TGTGCCAGCGTCTTGGCGGGCCAGGGGAAACTGTTTTTT. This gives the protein CASVLAGQGKLFF.

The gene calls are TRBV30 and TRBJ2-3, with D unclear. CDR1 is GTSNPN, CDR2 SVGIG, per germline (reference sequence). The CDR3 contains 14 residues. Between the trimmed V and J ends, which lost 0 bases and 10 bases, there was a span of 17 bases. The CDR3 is CAWSVSGSLTAQYF. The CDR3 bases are TGTGCCTGGAGTGTCAGTGGGTCCCTGACTGCGCAGTATTTT.

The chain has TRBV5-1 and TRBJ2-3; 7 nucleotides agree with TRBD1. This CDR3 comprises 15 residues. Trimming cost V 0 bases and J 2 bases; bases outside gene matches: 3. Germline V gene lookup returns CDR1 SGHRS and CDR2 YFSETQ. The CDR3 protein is CASSLDDRVTDTQYF. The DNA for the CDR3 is TGCGCCAGCAGCTTGGATGACAGGGTCACAGATACGCAGTATTTT.

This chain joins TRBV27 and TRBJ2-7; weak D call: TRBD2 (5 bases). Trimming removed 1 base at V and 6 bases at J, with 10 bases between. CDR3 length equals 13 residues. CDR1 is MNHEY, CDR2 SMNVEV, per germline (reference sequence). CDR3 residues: CASSLYLAGEQYF. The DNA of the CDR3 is TGTGCCAGCAGTTTATACCTAGCAGGCGAGCAGTACTTC.

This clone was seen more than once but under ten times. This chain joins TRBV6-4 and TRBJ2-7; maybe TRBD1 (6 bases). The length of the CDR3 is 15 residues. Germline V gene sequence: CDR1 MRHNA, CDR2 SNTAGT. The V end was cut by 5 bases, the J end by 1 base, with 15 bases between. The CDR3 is CASSPDSTSSYEQYF. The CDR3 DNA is TGTGCCAGCAGTCCGGACAGCACCTCATCCTACGAGCAGTACTTC.

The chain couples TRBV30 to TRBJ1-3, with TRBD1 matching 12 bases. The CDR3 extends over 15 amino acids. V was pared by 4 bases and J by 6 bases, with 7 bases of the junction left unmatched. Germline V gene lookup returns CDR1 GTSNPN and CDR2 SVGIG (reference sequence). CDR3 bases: TGTGCCTGGATGCGGGACAGGGGGCAGGAAAACACCATATATTTT. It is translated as CAWMRDRGQENTIYF.

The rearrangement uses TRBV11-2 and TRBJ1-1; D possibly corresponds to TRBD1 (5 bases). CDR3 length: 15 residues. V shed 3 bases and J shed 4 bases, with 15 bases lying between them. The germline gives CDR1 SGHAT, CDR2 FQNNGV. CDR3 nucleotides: TGTGCCAGCAGCTTCGGGGGGTTCCAGGGCACTGAAGCTTTCTTT. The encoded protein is CASSFGGFQGTEAFF.

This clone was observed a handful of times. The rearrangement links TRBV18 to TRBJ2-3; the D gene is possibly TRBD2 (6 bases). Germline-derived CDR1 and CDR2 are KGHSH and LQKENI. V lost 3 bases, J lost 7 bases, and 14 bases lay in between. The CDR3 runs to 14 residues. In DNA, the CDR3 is TGTGCCAGCTCACCGGGACTCGAACCCTATACGCAGTATTTT. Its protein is CASSPGLEPYTQYF.

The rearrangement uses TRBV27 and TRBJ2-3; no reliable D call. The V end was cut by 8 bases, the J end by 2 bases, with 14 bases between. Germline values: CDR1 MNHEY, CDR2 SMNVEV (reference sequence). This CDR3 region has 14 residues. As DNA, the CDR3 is TGTGCCAGCGGTCGAGTTATCTCCACAGATACGCAGTATTTT. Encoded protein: CASGRVISTDTQYF.

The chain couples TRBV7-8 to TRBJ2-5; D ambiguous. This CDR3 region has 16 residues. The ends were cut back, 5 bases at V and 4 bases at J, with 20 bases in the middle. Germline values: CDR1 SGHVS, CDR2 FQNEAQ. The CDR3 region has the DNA TGTGCCAGCAGCCATACCCGGGTTTCTCCTGGAGAGACCCAGTACTTC. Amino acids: CASSHTRVSPGETQYF. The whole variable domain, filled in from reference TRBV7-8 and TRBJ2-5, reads GAGVSQSPRYKVAKRGQDVALRCDPISGHVSLFWYQQALGQGPEFLTYFQNEAQLDKSGLPSDRFFAERPEGSVSTLKIQRTQQEDSAVYLCASSHTRVSPGETQYFGPGTRLLVL.

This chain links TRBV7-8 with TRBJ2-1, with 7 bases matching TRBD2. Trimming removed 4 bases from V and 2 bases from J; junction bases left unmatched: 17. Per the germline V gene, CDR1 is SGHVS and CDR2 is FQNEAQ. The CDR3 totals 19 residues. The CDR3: CASSSSPRTRGRPYNEQFF. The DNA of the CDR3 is TGTGCCAGCAGCTCTAGCCCAAGGACTAGGGGCCGTCCCTACAATGAGCAGTTCTTC.

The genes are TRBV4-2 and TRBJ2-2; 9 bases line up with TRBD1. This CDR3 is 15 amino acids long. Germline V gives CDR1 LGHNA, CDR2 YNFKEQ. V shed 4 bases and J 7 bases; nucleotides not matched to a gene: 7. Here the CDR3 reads CASSRRDRVSGELFF. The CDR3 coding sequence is TGTGCCAGCAGCCGCCGGGACAGGGTCAGCGGGGAGCTGTTTTTT.

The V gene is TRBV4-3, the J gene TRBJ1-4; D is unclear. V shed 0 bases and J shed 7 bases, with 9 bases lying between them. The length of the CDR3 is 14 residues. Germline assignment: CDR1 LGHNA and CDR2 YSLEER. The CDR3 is CASSQEQLLEKLFF. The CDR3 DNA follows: TGCGCCAGCAGCCAAGAACAGCTACTTGAAAAACTGTTTTTT.

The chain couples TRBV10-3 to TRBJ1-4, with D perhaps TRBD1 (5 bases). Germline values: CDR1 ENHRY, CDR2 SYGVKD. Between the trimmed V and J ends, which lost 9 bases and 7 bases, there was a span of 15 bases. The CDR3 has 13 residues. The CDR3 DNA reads TGTGCCATACCCGAGCCCCAGGGTGAAAAACTGTTTTTT. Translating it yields CAIPEPQGEKLFF.

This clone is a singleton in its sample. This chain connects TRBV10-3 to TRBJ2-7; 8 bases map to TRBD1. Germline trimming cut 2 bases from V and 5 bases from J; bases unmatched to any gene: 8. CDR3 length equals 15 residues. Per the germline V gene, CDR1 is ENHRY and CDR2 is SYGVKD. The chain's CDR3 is CAISELTGGLDEQYF. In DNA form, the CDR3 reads TGTGCCATCAGTGAGCTAACAGGGGGATTAGACGAGCAGTACTTC.

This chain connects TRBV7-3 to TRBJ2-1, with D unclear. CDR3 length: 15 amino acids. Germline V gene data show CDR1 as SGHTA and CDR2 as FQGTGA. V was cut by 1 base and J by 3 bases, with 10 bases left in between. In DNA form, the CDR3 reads TGTGCCAGCAGCTTAAACGCACAGAACTACAATGAGCAGTTCTTC. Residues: CASSLNAQNYNEQFF.

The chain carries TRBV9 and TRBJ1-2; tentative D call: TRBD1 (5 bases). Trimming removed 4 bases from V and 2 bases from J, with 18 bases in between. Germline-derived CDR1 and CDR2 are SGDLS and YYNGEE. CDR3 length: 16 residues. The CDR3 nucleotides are TGTGCCAGCAGCCACCCCATCACAGACAGAAACTATGGCTACACCTTC. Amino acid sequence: CASSHPITDRNYGYTF.

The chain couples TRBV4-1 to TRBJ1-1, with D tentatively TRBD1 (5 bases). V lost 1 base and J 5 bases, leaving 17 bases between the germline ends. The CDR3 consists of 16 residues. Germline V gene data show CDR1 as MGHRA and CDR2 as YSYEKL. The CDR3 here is CASSQVESGSGTEAFF. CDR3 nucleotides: TGCGCCAGCAGCCAAGTAGAGTCAGGGTCCGGGACTGAAGCTTTCTTT.

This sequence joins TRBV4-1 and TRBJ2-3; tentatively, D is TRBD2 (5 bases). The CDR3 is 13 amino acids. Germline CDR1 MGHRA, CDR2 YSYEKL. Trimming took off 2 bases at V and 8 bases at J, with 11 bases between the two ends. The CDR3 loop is CASSQPIEGTQYF. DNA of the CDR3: TGCGCCAGCAGCCAACCCATTGAGGGTACGCAGTATTTT.

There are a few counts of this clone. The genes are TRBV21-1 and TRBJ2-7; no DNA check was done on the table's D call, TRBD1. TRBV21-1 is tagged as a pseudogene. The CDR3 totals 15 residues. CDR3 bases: TGTGCCAGCAGCAATACGCTGGACAGAAGAGCATGGCCGTACTTC. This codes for CASSNTLDRRAWPYF.

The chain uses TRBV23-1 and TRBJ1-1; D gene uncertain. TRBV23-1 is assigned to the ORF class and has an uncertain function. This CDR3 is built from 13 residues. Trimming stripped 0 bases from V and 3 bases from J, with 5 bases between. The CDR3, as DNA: TGCGCCAGCAGTCAATCGGAGGACACTGAAGCTTTCTTT. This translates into CASSQSEDTEAFF.

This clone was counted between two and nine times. DNA for the CDR3: TGTGCCAGCAGAAACAGCTACGAGCAGTACTTC. It encodes CASRNSYEQYF. The V gene is TRBV25-1, the J gene TRBJ2-7; D gene ambiguous. The CDR3 covers 11 residues. The V gene lost 6 bases and the J gene lost 3 bases, with 6 bases spanning the gap. In germline, CDR1 is MGHDK, CDR2 SYGVNS.

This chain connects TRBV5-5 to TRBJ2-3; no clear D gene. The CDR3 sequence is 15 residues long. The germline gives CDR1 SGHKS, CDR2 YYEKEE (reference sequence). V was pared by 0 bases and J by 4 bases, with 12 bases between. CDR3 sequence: CASSLGYIPADTQYF. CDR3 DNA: TGTGCCAGCAGCTTGGGTTATATCCCGGCAGATACGCAGTATTTT.

CDR3 sequence reads: CASSFGTGGGNTIYF. DNA for the CDR3: TGTGCCAGCAGCTTCGGGACAGGGGGAGGAAACACCATATATTTT. The rearrangement joins TRBV5-8 to TRBJ1-3; TRBD1 matches at 11 bases. Looked up from germline, CDR1 is SGHTS and CDR2 is YDEGEE. The CDR3 sequence is 15 residues long. Trimming at V came to 2 bases and at J to 4 bases, leaving 2 bases not matched to a gene.

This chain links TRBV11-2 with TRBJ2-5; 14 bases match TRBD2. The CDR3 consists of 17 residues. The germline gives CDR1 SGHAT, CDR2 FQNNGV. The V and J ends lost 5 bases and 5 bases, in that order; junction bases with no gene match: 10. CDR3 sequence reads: CASSPRLAGGPWETQYF. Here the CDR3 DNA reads TGTGCCAGCAGCCCGAGACTAGCGGGAGGGCCTTGGGAGACCCAGTACTTC.

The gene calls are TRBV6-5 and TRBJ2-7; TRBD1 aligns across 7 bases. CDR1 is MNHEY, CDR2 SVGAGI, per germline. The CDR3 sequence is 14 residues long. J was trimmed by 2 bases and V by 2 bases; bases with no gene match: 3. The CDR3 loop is CASSYDRAAYEQYF. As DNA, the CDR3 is TGTGCCAGCAGTTACGACAGGGCCGCCTACGAGCAGTACTTC.

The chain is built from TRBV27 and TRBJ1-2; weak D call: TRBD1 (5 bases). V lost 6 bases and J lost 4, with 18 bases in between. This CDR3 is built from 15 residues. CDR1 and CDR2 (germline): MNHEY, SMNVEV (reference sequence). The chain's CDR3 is CASRTLSGAVYGYTF. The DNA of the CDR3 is TGTGCCAGCAGGACACTGTCTGGGGCGGTCTATGGCTACACCTTC.

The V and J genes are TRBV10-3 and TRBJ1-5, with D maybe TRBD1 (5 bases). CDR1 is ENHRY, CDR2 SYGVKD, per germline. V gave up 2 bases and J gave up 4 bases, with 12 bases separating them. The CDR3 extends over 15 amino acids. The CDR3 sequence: CAISELGGGNQPQHF. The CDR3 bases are TGTGCCATCAGTGAGCTCGGGGGGGGTAATCAGCCCCAGCATTTT.